Below, 23 T cell receptor beta chains from the same sample are listed, as sequenced in a study of blood T cell repertoires in COVID-19. The protocol was immunoSEQ multiplex PCR, while the TCRdb copy is restricted to in-frame clones and leaves out a portion. The sample records hundreds of thousands of clones, approximately 89% being singletons. The sequenced sample was peripheral blood. The receptors originated from a woman between 45 and 60 years old with COVID-19, enrolled during active disease.

The chain combines TRBV6-4 with TRBJ2-2, with TRBD2 matching over 10 bases. Germline lookup yields CDR1 MRHNA and CDR2 SNTAGT. Unmatched junction bases numbered 7, after V lost 6 bases and J lost 6 bases. This CDR3 region has 15 residues. The CDR3 protein is CASSASGGSPGELFF. CDR3 nucleotide sequence: TGTGCCAGCAGCGCTAGCGGGGGTAGTCCCGGGGAGCTGTTTTTT.

This CDR3 reads CASSLGLDSSTDTQYF. CDR3 in DNA: TGTGCCAGCAGCTTAGGGCTGGACTCTAGCACAGATACGCAGTATTTT. The chain links TRBV11-3 to TRBJ2-3; TRBD2 is a possible D gene (5 bases). The CDR3 loop spans 16 amino acids. Trimming removed 1 base at V and 0 bases at J, with 11 bases between. Germline CDR1 reads SGHNT; CDR2 reads YENEEA.

This sequence joins TRBV6-5 and TRBJ1-4; the D is unclear. This CDR3 has 13 residues. Germline CDR1 reads MNHEY; CDR2 reads SVGAGI. Between the trimmed V and J ends, which lost 4 bases and 7 bases, there was a span of 10 bases. DNA of the CDR3: TGTGCCAGCAGTTTGGGCCTATCTGAAAAACTGTTTTTT. It specifies CASSLGLSEKLFF.

The V gene is TRBV19, the J gene TRBJ1-1; 7 bases fit TRBD1. The length of the CDR3 is 14 residues. Trimming took 7 bases from V and 6 from J; bases not matched to a gene: 11. The germline CDR1 and CDR2 sequences are LNHDA and SQIVND (reference sequence). CDR3 in amino acids: CASTNQDRSAEAFF. The CDR3 DNA sequence: TGTGCCAGTACTAATCAGGACAGGTCGGCTGAAGCTTTCTTT.

The CDR3 sequence: CASSLEATEAFF. CDR3 nucleotides: TGTGCCAGCAGCTTAGAGGCCACTGAAGCTTTCTTT. The rearrangement links TRBV5-6 to TRBJ1-1; D gene uncertain. This CDR3 has 12 residues. Germline values: CDR1 SGHDT, CDR2 YYEEEE. V shed 2 bases and J shed 4 bases, with 6 bases lying between them. The full variable domain, completed using reference TRBV5-6 and TRBJ1-1, is DAGVTQSPTHLIKTRGQQVTLRCSPKSGHDTVSWYQQALGQGPQFIFQYYEEEERQRGNFPDRFSGHQFPNYSSELNVNALLLGDSALYLCASSLEATEAFFGQGTRLTVV.

Here the CDR3 DNA reads TGCGCCAGCAGCTCGGATGGCCCACAGGTTGGCAAGCAGTACTTC. Its protein product is CASSSDGPQVGKQYF. The rearrangement uses TRBV5-1 and TRBJ2-7, with D perhaps matching TRBD1 (5 bases). This CDR3 has 15 amino acids. CDR1 is SGHRS and CDR2 is YFSETQ in the germline V gene. Deletions cut 3 bases from V and 8 bases from J, with 21 bases between.

The chain uses TRBV24-1 and TRBJ2-1, with 14 nucleotides matching TRBD2. The CDR3 runs 17 residues. Germline lookup yields CDR1 KGHDR and CDR2 SFDVKD. V was clipped by 3 bases and J by 8 bases; unmatched bases: 8. The CDR3 loop is CATSDTGTSGGGDEQFF. The CDR3 nucleotides are TGTGCCACCAGTGATACCGGGACTAGCGGGGGCGGGGATGAGCAGTTCTTC.

This clone was recorded once. This chain uses TRBV6-1 with TRBJ1-2; D not certain. The CDR3 spans 12 residues. From germline, CDR1 is MNHNS and CDR2 SASEGT. Trimming shortened V by 1 base and J by 7 bases, and 7 bases separated the two germline ends. The CDR3 sequence: CASSEGRSGYTF. For the CDR3, the DNA is TGTGCCAGCAGTGAAGGGAGGAGTGGCTACACCTTC.

This rearrangement joins TRBV6-5 to TRBJ1-1; weak D call: TRBD1 (5 bases). Germline CDR1 and CDR2: MNHEY and SVGAGI. CDR3 length: 14 residues. Trimming took 6 bases from V and 3 from J, leaving 14 bases between them. The CDR3 region has the DNA TGTGCCAGCAGGAGGACAAAAAGGGACACTGAAGCTTTCTTT. Its protein product is CASRRTKRDTEAFF.

The genes are TRBV27 and TRBJ2-7; 11 bases are shared with TRBD2. CDR1 MNHEY and CDR2 SMNVEV come from the germline V gene (reference sequence). The V gene end was trimmed by 0 bases and the J gene end by 9 bases; junction bases not matched to a gene: 10. The CDR3 is 16 residues long. The CDR3 DNA sequence: TGTGCCAGCAGTTTATCCTCCGGACTAGCGGGTATGGGGCAGTACTTC. This translates into CASSLSSGLAGMGQYF.

CDR3 amino acids: CSVSFQGASYGYTF. The CDR3 nucleotides read TGCAGCGTTTCGTTCCAGGGGGCGAGCTATGGCTACACCTTC. The rearrangement joins TRBV29-1 to TRBJ1-2, with 8 bases lining up with TRBD1. The CDR3 is 14 amino acids. CDR1 SQVTM and CDR2 ANQGSEA come from the germline V gene. The V and J ends lost 5 bases and 4 bases, in that order; junction bases with no gene match: 9.

The chain combines TRBV6-5 with TRBJ2-5; D possibly corresponds to TRBD1 (6 bases). CDR3 length: 14 amino acids. CDR1 and CDR2 from the germline V gene are MNHEY and SVGAGI. Deletions cut 4 bases from V and 2 bases from J, with 11 bases between. CDR3 coding DNA: TGTGCCAGCAGTTCGCAGACAGGACAAGAGACCCAGTACTTC. It is translated as CASSSQTGQETQYF.

J is TRBJ2-7 and V is TRBV7-2, with D possibly matching TRBD2 (6 bases). The CDR3 consists of 16 residues. Per the germline V gene, CDR1 is SGHTA and CDR2 is FQGNSA. Trimming cost V 3 bases and J 0 bases, with 15 bases left between them. CDR3 nucleotide sequence: TGTGCCAGCAGCTTGGGGGACTCCAGTCCCTCCTACGAGCAGTACTTC. Its protein product is CASSLGDSSPSYEQYF. Using reference TRBV7-2 and TRBJ2-7 for the parts outside the CDR3, the full variable domain is GAGVSQSPSNKVTEKGKDVELRCDPISGHTALYWYRQSLGQGLEFLIYFQGNSAPDKSGLPSDRFSAERTGGSVSTLTIQRTQQEDSAVYLCASSLGDSSPSYEQYFGPGTRLTVT.

V and J are TRBV19 and TRBJ1-2; 8 bases are shared with TRBD1. The germline V gene has CDR1 LNHDA and CDR2 SQIVND (reference sequence). V lost 0 bases to trimming and J lost 5 bases; unmatched junction nucleotides: 5. The CDR3 contains 15 residues. The CDR3 coding sequence is TGTGCCAGTAGTATAGAGACAGGGGTAGGGTATGGCTACACCTTC. Amino acid sequence: CASSIETGVGYGYTF.

J is TRBJ1-5 and V is TRBV9; D not certain. Trimming took off 4 bases at V and 3 bases at J, with 14 bases between the two ends. Germline CDR1 and CDR2: SGDLS and YYNGEE. CDR3 length equals 15 residues. In DNA form, the CDR3 reads TGTGCCAGCAGCCCCGGGGAGGTACCCAATCAGCCCCAGCATTTT. Amino acid sequence: CASSPGEVPNQPQHF.

This clone was counted once. This chain links TRBV6-1 with TRBJ1-2, with unresolved D. Per the germline V gene, CDR1 is MNHNS and CDR2 is SASEGT. CDR3 length: 16 amino acids. V lost 2 bases to trimming and J lost 8 bases, with 21 bases between them. CDR3 sequence: CASSESPYPQVGGYTF. The CDR3 DNA reads as TGTGCCAGCAGTGAATCCCCCTATCCCCAAGTGGGCGGCTACACCTTC.

The V gene is TRBV9, the J gene TRBJ2-1; the match to TRBD2 covers 7 bases. The CDR3 runs to 17 residues. Germline loops: CDR1 SGDLS, CDR2 YYNGEE. The V gene end was trimmed by 0 bases and the J gene end by 0 bases; junction bases not matched to a gene: 6. The CDR3 protein is CASSVALGGISYNEQFF. The CDR3 DNA follows: TGTGCCAGCAGCGTAGCTCTCGGGGGGATCTCCTACAATGAGCAGTTCTTC.

This clone was picked up a small number of times. The chain recombines TRBV3-1 (or the pseudogene TRBV3-2) with TRBJ2-7; TRBD1 matches 8 bases. The CDR3 is 13 amino acids. V shed 5 bases and J 4 bases; nucleotides not matched to a gene: 4. The germline CDR1 and CDR2 sequences are LGHDT and YNNKEL (reference sequence). Written as DNA, the CDR3 is TGTGCCAGCAGCGCCAGACAGGGGTACGAGCAGTACTTC. Protein product: CASSARQGYEQYF.

The chain joins TRBV29-1 to TRBJ2-1, with D possibly matching TRBD1 (5 bases). CDR3 length equals 11 residues. Germline V gives CDR1 SQVTM, CDR2 ANQGSEA. V lost 6 bases, J lost 9 bases, and 12 bases lay in between. CDR3 coding DNA: TGCAGCGTCCATGACAGTAGTGAGCAGTTCTTC. It yields the protein CSVHDSSEQFF.

The chain uses TRBV9 and TRBJ1-1, with D possibly TRBD1 on 6 matching bases. Trimming removed 3 bases at V and 1 base at J, with 16 bases between. CDR1 and CDR2 (germline): SGDLS, YYNGEE. This CDR3 spans 16 amino acids. CDR3 sequence reads: CASSEGGMTANTEAFF. CDR3 sequence (DNA): TGTGCCAGCAGCGAGGGGGGGATGACAGCGAACACTGAAGCTTTCTTT.

The rearrangement joins TRBV5-6 to TRBJ1-2; D unresolved. The germline V and J ends were trimmed by 0 bases and 8 bases, with 8 bases remaining between them. Germline V gene sequence: CDR1 SGHDT, CDR2 YYEEEE. The CDR3 contains 12 residues. The CDR3 sequence: CASSLGLWGYTF. Written as DNA, the CDR3 is TGTGCCAGCAGCTTGGGTCTATGGGGCTACACCTTC.

The chain links TRBV19 to TRBJ1-4; 7 bases line up with TRBD1. Germline CDR1 LNHDA, CDR2 SQIVND (reference sequence). V was clipped by 6 bases and J by 4 bases; unmatched bases: 5. The CDR3 is 14 amino acids. Here the CDR3 DNA reads TGTGCCAGTAGCACGGGACAGTTTAATGAAAAACTGTTTTTT. It is translated as CASSTGQFNEKLFF.

The J gene is TRBJ1-1, the V gene TRBV19, with no clear D. V lost 5 bases, J lost 0 bases, and 10 bases lay in between. The CDR3 consists of 14 residues. From germline, CDR1 is LNHDA and CDR2 SQIVND (reference sequence). The CDR3 here is CASSRGSMNTEAFF. The CDR3 DNA sequence: TGTGCCAGTAGTCGCGGGTCTATGAACACTGAAGCTTTCTTT.